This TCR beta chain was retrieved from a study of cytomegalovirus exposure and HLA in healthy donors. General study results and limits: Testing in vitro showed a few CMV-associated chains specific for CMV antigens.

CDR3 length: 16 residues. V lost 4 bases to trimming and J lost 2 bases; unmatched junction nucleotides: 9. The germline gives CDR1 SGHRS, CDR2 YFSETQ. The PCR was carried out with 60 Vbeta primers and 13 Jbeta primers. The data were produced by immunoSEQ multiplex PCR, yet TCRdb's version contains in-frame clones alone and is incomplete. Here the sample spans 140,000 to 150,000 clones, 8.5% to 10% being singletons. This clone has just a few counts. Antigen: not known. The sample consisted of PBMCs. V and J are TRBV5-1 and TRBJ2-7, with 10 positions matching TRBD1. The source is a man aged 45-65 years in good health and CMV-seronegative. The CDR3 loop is CASSMRGQGRPYEQYF. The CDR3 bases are TGCGCCAGCAGCATGAGGGGACAGGGGAGACCCTACGAGCAGTACTTC.